Described below is a single TCR beta chain sequence and its context. The data belong to a study of T cell repertoires in cytomegalovirus infection. TCRdb used MiXCR to reprocess the reads, holding one entry per CDR3 protein. The sample consists of roughly 640,000 distinct CDR3 sequences, 20% to 25% of them appearing once. The ends lost 11 bases at V and 0 bases at J; junction bases unmatched: 7. From germline, CDR1 is LGHNA and CDR2 YNFKEQ. This CDR3 region has 14 residues. The TCR was taken from a human donor in good health (CMV status not recorded). Some clones in this sample may be carry-over from other donors' samples. The chain links TRBV4-2 to TRBJ2-3; 8 bases are shared with TRBD2. The source material was CD8+ T cells from PBMCs. The CDR3 sequence: CAAGERGSTDTQYF. The DNA of the CDR3 is TGTGCCGCAGGGGAGCGGGGGAGCACAGATACGCAGTATTTT.